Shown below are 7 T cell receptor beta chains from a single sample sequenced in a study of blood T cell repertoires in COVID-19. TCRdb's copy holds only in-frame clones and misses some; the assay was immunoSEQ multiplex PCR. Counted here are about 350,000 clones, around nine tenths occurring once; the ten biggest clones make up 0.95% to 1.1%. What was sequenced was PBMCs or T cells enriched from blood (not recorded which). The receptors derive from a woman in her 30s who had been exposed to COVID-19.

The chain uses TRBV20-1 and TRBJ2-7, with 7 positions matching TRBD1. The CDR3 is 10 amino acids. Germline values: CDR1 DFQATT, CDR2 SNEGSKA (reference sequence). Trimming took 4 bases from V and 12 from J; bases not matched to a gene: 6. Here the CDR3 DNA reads TGCAGTGCTACCCGACAGGGTCGGTACTTC. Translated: CSATRQGRYF.

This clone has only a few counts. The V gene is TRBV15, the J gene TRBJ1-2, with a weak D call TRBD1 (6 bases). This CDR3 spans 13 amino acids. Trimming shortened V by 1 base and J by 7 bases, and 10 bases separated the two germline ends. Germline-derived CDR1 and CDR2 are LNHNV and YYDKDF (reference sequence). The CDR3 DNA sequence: TGTGCCACCAGCAGAGGGGGGCTAGGTGGCTACACCTTC. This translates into CATSRGGLGGYTF.

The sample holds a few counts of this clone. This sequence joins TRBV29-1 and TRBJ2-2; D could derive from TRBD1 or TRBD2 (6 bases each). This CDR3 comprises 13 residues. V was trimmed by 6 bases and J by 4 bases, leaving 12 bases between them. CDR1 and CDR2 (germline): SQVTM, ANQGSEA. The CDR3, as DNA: TGCAGCGTGGGCAGGGGAGGCACCGGGGAGCTGTTTTTT. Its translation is CSVGRGGTGELFF.

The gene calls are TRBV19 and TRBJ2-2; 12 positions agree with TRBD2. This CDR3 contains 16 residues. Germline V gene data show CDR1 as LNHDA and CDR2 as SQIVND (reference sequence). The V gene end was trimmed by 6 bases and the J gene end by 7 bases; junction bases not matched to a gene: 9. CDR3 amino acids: CASRPGTSGFFGELFF. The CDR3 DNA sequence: TGTGCCAGTAGGCCTGGGACTAGCGGGTTTTTCGGGGAGCTGTTTTTT. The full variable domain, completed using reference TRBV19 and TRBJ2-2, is DGGITQSPKYLFRKEGQNVTLSCEQNLNHDAMYWYRQDPGQGLRLIYYSQIVNDFQKGDIAEGYSVSREKKESFPLTVTSAQKNPTAFYLCASRPGTSGFFGELFFGEGSRLTVL.

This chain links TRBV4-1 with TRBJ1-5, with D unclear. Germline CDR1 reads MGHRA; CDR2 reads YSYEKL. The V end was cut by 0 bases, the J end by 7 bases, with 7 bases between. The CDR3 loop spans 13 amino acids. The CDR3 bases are TGCGCCAGCAGCCAAGACCCGGGACAGCCCCAGCATTTT. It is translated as CASSQDPGQPQHF.

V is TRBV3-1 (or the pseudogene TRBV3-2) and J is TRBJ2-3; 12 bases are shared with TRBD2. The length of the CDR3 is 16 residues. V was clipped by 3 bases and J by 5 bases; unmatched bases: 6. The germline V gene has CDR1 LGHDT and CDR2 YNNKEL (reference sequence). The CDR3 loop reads CASSHLAGGLVDTQYF. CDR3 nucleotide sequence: TGTGCCAGCAGCCATCTAGCGGGAGGGTTAGTAGATACGCAGTATTTT.

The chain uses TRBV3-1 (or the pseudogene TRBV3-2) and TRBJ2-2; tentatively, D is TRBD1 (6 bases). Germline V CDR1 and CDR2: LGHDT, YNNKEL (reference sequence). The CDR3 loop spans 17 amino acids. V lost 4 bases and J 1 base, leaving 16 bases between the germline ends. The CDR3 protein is CASSRRFGGLNTGELFF. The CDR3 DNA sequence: TGTGCCAGCAGCCGAAGATTTGGGGGCCTGAACACCGGGGAGCTGTTTTTT.